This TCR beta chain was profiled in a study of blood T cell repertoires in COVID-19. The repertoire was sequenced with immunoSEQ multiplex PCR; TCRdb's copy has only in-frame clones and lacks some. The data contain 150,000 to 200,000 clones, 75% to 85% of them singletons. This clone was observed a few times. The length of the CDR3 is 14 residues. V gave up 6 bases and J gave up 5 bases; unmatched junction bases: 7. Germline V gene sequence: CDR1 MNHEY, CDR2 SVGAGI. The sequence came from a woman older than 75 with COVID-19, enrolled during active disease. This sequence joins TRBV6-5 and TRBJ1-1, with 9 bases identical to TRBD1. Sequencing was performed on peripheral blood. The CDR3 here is CASRAGQGQTEAFF. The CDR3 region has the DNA TGTGCCAGCAGGGCCGGACAGGGGCAAACTGAAGCTTTCTTT.